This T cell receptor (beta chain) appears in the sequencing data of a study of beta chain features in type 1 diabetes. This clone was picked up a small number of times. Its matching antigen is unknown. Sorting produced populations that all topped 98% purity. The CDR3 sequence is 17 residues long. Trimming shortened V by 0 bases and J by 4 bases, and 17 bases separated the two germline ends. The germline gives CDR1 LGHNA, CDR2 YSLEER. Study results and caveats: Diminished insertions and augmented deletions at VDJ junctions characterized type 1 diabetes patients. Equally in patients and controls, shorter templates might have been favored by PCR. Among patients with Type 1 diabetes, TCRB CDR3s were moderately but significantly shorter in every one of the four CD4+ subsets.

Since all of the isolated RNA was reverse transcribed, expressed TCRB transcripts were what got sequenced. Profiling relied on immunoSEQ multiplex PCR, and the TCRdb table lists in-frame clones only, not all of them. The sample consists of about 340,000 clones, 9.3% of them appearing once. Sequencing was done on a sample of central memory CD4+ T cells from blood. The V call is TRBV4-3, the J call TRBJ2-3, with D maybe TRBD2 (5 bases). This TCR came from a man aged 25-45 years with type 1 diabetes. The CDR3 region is CASSQDRGDQWPDTQYF. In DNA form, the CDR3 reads TGCGCCAGCAGCCAAGATCGGGGAGATCAGTGGCCAGATACGCAGTATTTT.